The next 4 T cell receptor beta chains were all read from a single sample in a study of T cell repertoires in cytomegalovirus infection. MiXCR was run by TCRdb on the reads, yielding one entry per CDR3 protein. The repertoire holds roughly 300,000 distinct CDR3 sequences, under 30% seen once, with about 15% in the top ten. The sequencing sample was made of PBMCs. These receptor sequences come from a human donor in good health (CMV status not recorded). Some clones in this sample may be carry-over from other donors' samples.

The chain employs TRBV6-6 and TRBJ1-5, with D uncertain. The V gene lost 6 bases and the J gene lost 3 bases, with 15 bases spanning the gap. The CDR3 runs to 15 residues. Germline V lookup: CDR1 MNHNY, CDR2 SVGAGI (reference sequence). DNA of the CDR3: TGTGCCAGCAGCCGCCGGAACGGTGACAATCAGCCCCAGCATTTT. Translated, it gives CASSRRNGDNQPQHF.

This clonotype has only a few counts. The V gene is TRBV28, the J gene TRBJ2-5; a weak D match, TRBD2 (6 bases). V was cut by 7 bases and J by 2 bases, with 11 bases left in between. Germline CDR1 MDHEN, CDR2 SYDVKM. This CDR3 is built from 13 residues. CDR3 residues: CASKRANQETQYF. The CDR3 DNA reads as TGTGCCAGCAAGCGGGCCAATCAAGAGACCCAGTACTTC.

The table lists this clonotype with many counts. The rearrangement links TRBV7-2 to TRBJ2-1; 8 positions match TRBD2. The V gene end was trimmed by 5 bases and the J gene end by 7 bases; junction bases not matched to a gene: 19. Germline CDR1 SGHTA, CDR2 FQGNSA. The CDR3 runs 18 residues. CDR3 protein: CASSRSFPSGGMRNEQFF. DNA for the CDR3: TGTGCCAGCAGCCGATCCTTCCCCAGCGGGGGTATGCGGAATGAGCAGTTCTTC.

This clonotype was detected ten times or more. The gene calls are TRBV7-9 and TRBJ2-3, with D perhaps matching TRBD1 or TRBD2 (5 bases each). This CDR3 is built from 13 residues. The germline gives CDR1 SEHNR, CDR2 FQNEAQ (reference sequence). V dropped 3 bases and J dropped 4 bases, with 8 bases sitting between them. CDR3 DNA: TGTGCCAGCAGCTTGCAGGGACCAGATACGCAGTATTTT. Amino acid sequence: CASSLQGPDTQYF.